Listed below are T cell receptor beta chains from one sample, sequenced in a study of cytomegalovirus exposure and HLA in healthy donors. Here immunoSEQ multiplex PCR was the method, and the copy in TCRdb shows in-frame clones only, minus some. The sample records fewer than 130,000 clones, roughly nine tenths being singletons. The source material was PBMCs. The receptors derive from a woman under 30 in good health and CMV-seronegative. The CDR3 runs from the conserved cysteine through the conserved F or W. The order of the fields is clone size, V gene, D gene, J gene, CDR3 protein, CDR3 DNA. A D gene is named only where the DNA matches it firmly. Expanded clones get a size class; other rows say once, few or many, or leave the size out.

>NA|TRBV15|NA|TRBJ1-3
CATSRGTARQPPGHTIYF
TGTGCCACCAGCAGGGGAACTGCCCGACAGCCGCCTGGACACACCATATATTTT
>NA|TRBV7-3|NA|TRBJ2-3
CASSSQGPTDTQYF
TGTGCCAGCAGCTCACAGGGCCCCACAGATACGCAGTATTTT
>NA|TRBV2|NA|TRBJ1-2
CASSERGPGVLGGYTF
TGTGCCAGCAGTGAAAGAGGTCCGGGGGTATTGGGTGGCTACACCTTC
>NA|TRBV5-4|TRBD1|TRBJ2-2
CASSRGQGLDTGELFF
TGTGCCAGCAGCCGAGGACAGGGTCTAGACACCGGGGAGCTGTTTTTT
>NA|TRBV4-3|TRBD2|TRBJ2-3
CASSQDLPSGRAGDTQYF
TGCGCCAGCAGCCAAGATCTGCCTAGCGGGAGGGCTGGAGATACGCAGTATTTT
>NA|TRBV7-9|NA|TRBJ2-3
CASSPSLGEADTQYF
TGTGCCAGCAGCCCTTCCCTCGGGGAGGCAGATACGCAGTATTTT
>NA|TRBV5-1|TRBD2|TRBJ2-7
CASSFGLASGSYEQYF
TGCGCCAGCAGCTTTGGACTAGCTAGTGGCTCCTACGAGCAGTACTTC
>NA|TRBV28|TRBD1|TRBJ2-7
CASRSGTGGWEQYF
TGTGCCAGCCGATCCGGGACAGGGGGGTGGGAGCAGTACTTC
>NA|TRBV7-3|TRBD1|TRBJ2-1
CASSTTGTVYNEQFF
TGTGCCAGCAGCACGACCGGGACAGTTTACAATGAGCAGTTCTTC
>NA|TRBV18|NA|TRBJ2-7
CASSPFGAANPFYEQYF
TGTGCCAGCTCACCATTCGGAGCAGCCAATCCTTTCTACGAGCAGTACTTC
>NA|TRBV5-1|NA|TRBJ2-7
CASSPGDGVGEQYF
TGCGCCAGCAGCCCGGGGGACGGCGTAGGAGAGCAGTACTTC
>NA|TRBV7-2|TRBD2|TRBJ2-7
CASSVQGLAGHYEQYF
TGTGCCAGCAGCGTTCAGGGACTAGCGGGACATTACGAGCAGTACTTC
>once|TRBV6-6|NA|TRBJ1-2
CASSYVTENGYTF
TGTGCCAGCAGTTACGTTACAGAGAATGGCTACACCTTC
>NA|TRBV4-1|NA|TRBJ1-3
CASSQVRSFSGNTIYF
TGCGCCAGCAGCCAAGTACGGTCCTTCTCTGGAAACACCATATATTTT
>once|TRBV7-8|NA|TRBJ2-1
CASSSRTGSNEQFF
TGTGCCAGCAGCTCGCGGACTGGGTCGAATGAGCAGTTCTTC
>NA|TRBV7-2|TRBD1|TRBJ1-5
CASSLQGGSGQPQHF
TGTGCCAGCAGTCTACAGGGGGGTTCGGGTCAGCCCCAGCATTTT
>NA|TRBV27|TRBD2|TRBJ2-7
CASSPWGEGYEQYF
TGTGCCAGCAGCCCGTGGGGGGAGGGATACGAGCAGTACTTC
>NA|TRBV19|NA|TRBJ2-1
CASSMNRDNEQFF
TGTGCCAGTAGTATGAATCGCGACAATGAGCAGTTCTTC
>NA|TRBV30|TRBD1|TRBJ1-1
CAWSPGQGDTEAFF
TGTGCCTGGAGCCCGGGACAGGGGGACACTGAAGCTTTCTTT
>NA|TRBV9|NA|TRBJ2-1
CASSAAGPRYNEQFF
TGTGCCAGCAGCGCCGCGGGACCGAGATACAATGAGCAGTTCTTC
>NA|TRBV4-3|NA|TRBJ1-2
CASSQDSIPGTYGYTF
TGCGCCAGCAGCCAAGATTCCATCCCGGGTACCTATGGCTACACCTTC
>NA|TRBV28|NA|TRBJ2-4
CASSTVGGGEDIQYF
TGTGCCAGCAGTACGGTAGGAGGGGGCGAGGACATTCAGTACTTC
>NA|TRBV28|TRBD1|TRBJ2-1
CASSFRGQMNEQFF
TGTGCCAGCAGTTTCAGGGGGCAGATGAATGAGCAGTTCTTC
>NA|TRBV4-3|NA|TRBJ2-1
CASSQMGQGYNEQFF
TGCGCCAGCAGCCAAATGGGGCAGGGCTACAATGAGCAGTTCTTC
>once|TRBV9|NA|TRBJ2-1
CASSVNVGANNEQFF
TGTGCCAGCAGCGTAAACGTGGGGGCCAACAATGAGCAGTTCTTC
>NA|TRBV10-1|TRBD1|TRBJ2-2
CASPSYNRGTGELFF
TGCGCCAGCCCCTCCTATAACAGGGGCACCGGGGAGCTGTTTTTT
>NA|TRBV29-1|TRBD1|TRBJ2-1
CSGDRGSYNEQFF
TGCAGCGGGGACAGGGGCTCCTACAATGAGCAGTTCTTC
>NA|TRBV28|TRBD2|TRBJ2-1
CASSIRLARRVYNEQFF
TGTGCCAGCAGCATAAGACTAGCGAGGCGGGTATACAATGAGCAGTTCTTC
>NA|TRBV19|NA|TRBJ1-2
CASSIDPVIYGYTF
TGTGCCAGTAGTATAGATCCAGTCATCTATGGCTACACCTTC
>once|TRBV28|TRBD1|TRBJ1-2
CASYSGGQGGYGYTF
TGTGCCAGCTACTCGGGGGGACAGGGGGGCTATGGCTACACCTTC
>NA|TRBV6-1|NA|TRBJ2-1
CAAGPELINEQFF
TGTGCCGCAGGTCCAGAGTTGATCAATGAGCAGTTCTTC